The 11 T cell receptor beta chains reported below all come from one sample, sequenced in a study of blood T cell repertoires in COVID-19. TCRdb keeps only in-frame clones here, not all; method: immunoSEQ multiplex PCR. Altogether more than 200,000 clones are present, around 80% being singletons, with the ten largest covering 4%. Sequencing was carried out using peripheral blood. These receptors all stem from a woman between 40 and 50 years old with active or convalescent COVID-19.

The V call is TRBV7-8, the J call TRBJ1-1, with TRBD1 as a possible D gene (5 bases). The germline gives CDR1 SGHVS, CDR2 FQNEAQ. V was cut by 1 base and J by 6 bases, with 9 bases left in between. This CDR3 contains 13 residues. CDR3 sequence: CASSLVGTAEAFF. The DNA for the CDR3 is TGTGCCAGCAGCTTAGTCGGGACTGCTGAAGCTTTCTTT.

V is TRBV5-4 and J is TRBJ2-2; a possible D gene is TRBD1 (5 bases). The CDR3 sequence is 15 residues long. V was pared by 4 bases and J by 5 bases, with 15 bases between. Per the germline V gene, CDR1 is SGHNT and CDR2 is YYREEE (reference sequence). The CDR3, as DNA: TGTGCCAGCAGCCCAGGGTCTGATTGGACCGGGGAGCTGTTTTTT. Encoded protein: CASSPGSDWTGELFF.

The chain recombines TRBV25-1 with TRBJ1-2; 8 bases map to TRBD1. The germline gives CDR1 MGHDK, CDR2 SYGVNS. This CDR3 is built from 16 residues. Germline trimming cut 5 bases from V and 4 bases from J; bases unmatched to any gene: 12. CDR3 sequence: CASSSLTRGRGYGYTF. The CDR3 nucleotides read TGTGCCAGCAGTTCCTTAACCAGGGGGCGCGGCTATGGCTACACCTTC.

This clone appeared a single time. The chain uses TRBV28 and TRBJ1-3, with D possibly matching TRBD1 (5 bases). CDR1 MDHEN and CDR2 SYDVKM come from the germline V gene. The germline V and J ends were trimmed by 5 bases and 0 bases, with 29 bases remaining between them. The CDR3 length is 21 residues. CDR3 nucleotides: TGTGCCAGCAGTGTGGTTAATGGGCAGGGCCAATACGAGTTCTCTGGAAACACCATATATTTT. Translated, it gives CASSVVNGQGQYEFSGNTIYF.

This clone was observed a handful of times. The chain combines TRBV29-1 with TRBJ1-4, with a tentative D call TRBD1 (6 bases). Germline V CDR1 and CDR2: SQVTM, ANQGSEA. There are 14 residues in the CDR3. V was trimmed by 5 bases and J by 2 bases, leaving 12 bases between them. The DNA of the CDR3 is TGCAGCGTTTCCAGGGGCACCACTAATGAAAAACTGTTTTTT. Its protein is CSVSRGTTNEKLFF.

V usage is TRBV29-1 and J usage is TRBJ2-1, with TRBD1 matching 9 bases. V gave up 7 bases and J gave up 2 bases; unmatched junction bases: 6. This CDR3 region has 14 residues. Germline V gives CDR1 SQVTM, CDR2 ANQGSEA. The CDR3 coding sequence is TGCAGCGCCCCCGGGACAGGGCCCTACAATGAGCAGTTCTTC. Amino acids: CSAPGTGPYNEQFF.

The CDR3 protein is CASSSGLAGMGETQYF. The CDR3 bases are TGCGCCAGCAGCTCGGGACTAGCGGGGATGGGGGAGACCCAGTACTTC. This chain links TRBV5-1 with TRBJ2-5; 13 positions match TRBD2. After removal of 3 bases from V and 5 bases from J, the junction contained 7 bases not matched to a gene. The CDR3 sequence is 16 residues long. From germline, CDR1 is SGHRS and CDR2 YFSETQ.

Comments on this clone: This CDR3 is also generated by other DNA sequences in the sample. This chain joins TRBV9 and TRBJ2-5, with 13 bases aligning to TRBD2. The CDR3 covers 15 residues. The V and J ends lost 0 bases and 4 bases, in that order; junction bases with no gene match: 0. Germline V lookup: CDR1 SGDLS, CDR2 YYNGEE. The CDR3 region is CASSVGTSGGETQYF. The CDR3 DNA reads TGTGCCAGCAGCGTAGGGACTAGCGGGGGAGAGACCCAGTACTTC.

This clone was detected once. The chain joins TRBV12-5 to TRBJ1-5; TRBD1 aligns across 7 bases. CDR3 length: 14 amino acids. J gave up 4 bases and V 5 bases, and 5 bases lay outside the gene matches. Germline loops: CDR1 LGHNT, CDR2 FRNRAP. As DNA, the CDR3 is TGTGCTAGTGGTATCGGGACAGTAAATCAGCCCCAGCATTTT. This sequence encodes CASGIGTVNQPQHF.

The chain is built from TRBV5-1 and TRBJ2-3, with 8 bases lining up with TRBD2. This CDR3 is built from 14 residues. Per the germline V gene, CDR1 is SGHRS and CDR2 is YFSETQ. The ends lost 1 base at V and 5 bases at J; junction bases unmatched: 3. CDR3 residues: CASSLKAGEDTQYF. The CDR3 coding sequence is TGCGCCAGCAGCTTGAAAGCGGGGGAAGATACGCAGTATTTT. Complete variable domain (other parts from reference TRBV5-1 and TRBJ2-3): KAGVTQTPRYLIKTRGQQVTLSCSPISGHRSVSWYQQTPGQGLQFLFEYFSETQRNKGNFPGRFSGRQFSNSRSEMNVSTLELGDSALYLCASSLKAGEDTQYFGPGTRLTVL.

V usage is TRBV14 and J usage is TRBJ2-3, with D maybe TRBD2 (5 bases). CDR1 is SGHDN and CDR2 is FVKESK in the germline V gene. The CDR3 sequence is 14 residues long. V lost 6 bases to trimming and J lost 3 bases, with 13 bases between them. CDR3 amino acids: CASRSGIETDTQYF. CDR3 DNA sequence: TGTGCCAGCAGATCGGGAATTGAAACAGATACGCAGTATTTT.